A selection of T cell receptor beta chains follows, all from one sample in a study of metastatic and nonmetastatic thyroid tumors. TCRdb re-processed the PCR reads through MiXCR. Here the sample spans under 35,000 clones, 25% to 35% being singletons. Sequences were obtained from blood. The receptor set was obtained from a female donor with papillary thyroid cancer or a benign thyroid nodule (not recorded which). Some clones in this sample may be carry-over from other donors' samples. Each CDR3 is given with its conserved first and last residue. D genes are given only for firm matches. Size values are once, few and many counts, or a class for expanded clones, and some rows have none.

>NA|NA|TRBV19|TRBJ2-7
TGTGCCAGTAGTATAGAGCAGCGAGATCAGTACTTC
CASSIEQRDQYF
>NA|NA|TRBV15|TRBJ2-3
TGTGCCACCAGCAGAGATCGGGGAGAGGGACACCTCACAGATACGCAGTATTTT
CATSRDRGEGHLTDTQYF
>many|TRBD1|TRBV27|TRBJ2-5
TGTGCCAGCAGTTTGGGGACAGGGCAAGGAGAGACCCAGTACTTC
CASSLGTGQGETQYF
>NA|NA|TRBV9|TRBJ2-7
TGTGCCAGCGGGGGACTGAACGACGAGCAGTACTTC
CASGGLNDEQYF
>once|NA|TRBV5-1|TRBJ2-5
TGCGCCAGCATCTTGGAGAGAGTGCAGGGGTTTCAGACCCAGTACTTC
CASILERVQGFQTQYF
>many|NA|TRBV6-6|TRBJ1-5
TGTGCCAGCAGTTACTCGAGAGTTTTACAGGGAGACCAGCCCCAGCATTTT
CASSYSRVLQGDQPQHF
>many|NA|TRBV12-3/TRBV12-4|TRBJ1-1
TGTGCCAGCAGAAAGACAGGACGATCGAACACTGAAGCTTTCTTT
CASRKTGRSNTEAFF
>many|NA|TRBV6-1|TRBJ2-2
TGTGCCAGCCCGGGCAGCGATGAGGCCGGGGAGCTGTTTTTT
CASPGSDEAGELFF
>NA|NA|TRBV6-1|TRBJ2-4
TGTGCCAGCCCTACAGGGATCGGGAACATTCAGTACTTC
CASPTGIGNIQYF
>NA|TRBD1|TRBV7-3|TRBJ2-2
TGTGCCAGCAGCTTAGGGACAGTTGGCGCCGGGGAGCTGTTTTTT
CASSLGTVGAGELFF
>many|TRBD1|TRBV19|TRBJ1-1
TGTGCCAGTAGTCCGAGGACAGGGGGGAACACTGAAGCTTTCTTT
CASSPRTGGNTEAFF
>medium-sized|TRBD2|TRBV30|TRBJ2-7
TGTGCCTGGAGTGCAAGCGGGAGTTACGAGCAGTACTTC
CAWSASGSYEQYF
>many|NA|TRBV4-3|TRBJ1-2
TGCGCCAGCAGCCAACGGCGCGACAACTATGGCTACACCTTC
CASSQRRDNYGYTF
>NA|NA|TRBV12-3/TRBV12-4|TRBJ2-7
TGTGCCAGCAGTTCCTCGACAGCTCTCTACGAGCAGTACTTC
CASSSSTALYEQYF
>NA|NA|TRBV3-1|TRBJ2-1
TGTTCCAGCAGCCAGCGGAGCTCCTACAATGATCAGTTCTTC
CSSSQRSSYNDQFF
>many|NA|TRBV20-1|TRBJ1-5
TGCAGTGCTAGAGTTCCGGGCTTTAGCAATCAGCCCCAGCATTTT
CSARVPGFSNQPQHF
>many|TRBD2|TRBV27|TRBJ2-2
TGTGCCAGCAGTTCCGGACTAGCGGCCGGGGAGCTGTTTTTT
CASSSGLAAGELFF
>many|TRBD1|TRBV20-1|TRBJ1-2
TGCAGTGCTGCTGGACAGGGGATTAACTATGGCTACACCTTC
CSAAGQGINYGYTF
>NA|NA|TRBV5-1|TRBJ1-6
TGCGCCAGCAGCTTGTCGGGTGGTTCACCCCTCCACTTT
CASSLSGGSPLHF
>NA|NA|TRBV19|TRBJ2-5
TGTGCCACAGGGGCCGGGGGACGGGAGACCCAGTACTTC
CATGAGGRETQYF
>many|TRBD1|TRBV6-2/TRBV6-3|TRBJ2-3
TGTGCCAGCAGTCCAGCCGACAGGGCAGGAGATACGCAGTATTTT
CASSPADRAGDTQYF
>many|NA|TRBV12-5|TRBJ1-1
TGTGCTAGTGGAAGCAGGGAAAACACTGAAGCTTTCTTT
CASGSRENTEAFF
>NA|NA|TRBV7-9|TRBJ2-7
TGTGCCAGCAGCTTAGTCAACGGGGTTAGCGACGAGCAGTACTTC
CASSLVNGVSDEQYF
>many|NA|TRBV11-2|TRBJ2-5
TGTGCCAGCAGCTTAGAGCCAGAGACCCAGTACTTC
CASSLEPETQYF
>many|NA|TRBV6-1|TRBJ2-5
TGTGCCAGCAGTGAAGCGGGAGTGGGTGGAGAGACCCAGTACTTC
CASSEAGVGGETQYF
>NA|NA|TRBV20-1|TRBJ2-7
TGCAGTGCTAGATTGGGCGACAGCTATGGTTACGAGCAGTACTTC
CSARLGDSYGYEQYF
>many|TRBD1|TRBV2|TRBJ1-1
TGTGCCGGAAAAACAGGGGGGTTTAGAGCTTTCTTT
CAGKTGGFRAFF
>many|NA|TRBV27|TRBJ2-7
TGTGGTACCGGGGTATCAACCTACGAGCAGTACTTC
CGTGVSTYEQYF
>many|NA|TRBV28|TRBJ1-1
TGTGCCAGCAGCCAGGGCGGGGCGAACACTGAAGCTTTCTTT
CASSQGGANTEAFF
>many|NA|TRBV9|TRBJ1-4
TGTGCCAGCAGCGTAGGCTCCCGGGGGGATCGGGAAAAACTGTTTTTT
CASSVGSRGDREKLFF
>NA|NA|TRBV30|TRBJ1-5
TGTGCCTGGAGTGTAAGGCTGGGACGGAACAATCAGCCCCAGCATTTT
CAWSVRLGRNNQPQHF
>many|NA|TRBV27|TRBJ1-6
TGTGCCAGCAGTTTATCATCGGGGAGTAATTCACCCCTCCACTTT
CASSLSSGSNSPLHF
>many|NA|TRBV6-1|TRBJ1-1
TGTGCCAGCAGTGCTGGAGTTGACGGAGGAGCTTTCTTT
CASSAGVDGGAFF
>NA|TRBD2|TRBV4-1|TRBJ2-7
TGCGCCAGCAGCCAAACGCCGGGTCCCGGGAGGGAGCAGTACTTC
CASSQTPGPGREQYF
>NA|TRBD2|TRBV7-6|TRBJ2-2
TGTGCCAGCACCCCTTCCCCACTAGCGGGAACCGGGGACCTGTTTTTT
CASTPSPLAGTGDLFF
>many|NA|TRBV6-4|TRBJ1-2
TGTGCCAGCATGAGAGCCTATGGCTACACCTTC
CASMRAYGYTF
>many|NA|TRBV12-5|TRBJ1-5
TGTGCTAGTGGTTTGGTACGGACCACAGGGTCTGGCGGCAATCAGCCCCAGCATTTT
CASGLVRTTGSGGNQPQHF
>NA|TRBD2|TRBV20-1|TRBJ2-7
TGCAGTGCTAGAGATCTCGGGCCTAGCGGGGACTCCTACGAGCAGTACTTC
CSARDLGPSGDSYEQYF
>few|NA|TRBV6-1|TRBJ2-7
TGTGCCAGCAGTGAAGGGCAGGGTGACGAGCAGTACTTC
CASSEGQGDEQYF
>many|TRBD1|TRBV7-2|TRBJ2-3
TGTGCCAGCAGCTCAGGGGGCTTTAGCCCAACGCAGTATTTT
CASSSGGFSPTQYF
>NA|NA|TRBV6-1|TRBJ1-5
TGTGCCAGCAGTGAAGGACAGGTTCTGGGCAATCAGCCCCAGCATTTT
CASSEGQVLGNQPQHF
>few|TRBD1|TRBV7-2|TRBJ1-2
TGTGCCAGCAGCTTAGCGGGACAGGGGTTAAACTATGGCTACACCTTC
CASSLAGQGLNYGYTF
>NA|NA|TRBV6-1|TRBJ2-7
TGTGCCAGCACCAGACGCGGACAGCGATACGAGCAGTACTTC
CASTRRGQRYEQYF
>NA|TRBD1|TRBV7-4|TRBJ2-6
TGTGCCAGCAGCTTAGCAGGGGGCATCTCTGGGGCCAACGTCCTGACTTTC
CASSLAGGISGANVLTF
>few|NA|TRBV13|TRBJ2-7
TGTGCCAGCAGCGGAAGCCGAAGGGGGTCCTACGAGCAGTACTTC
CASSGSRRGSYEQYF
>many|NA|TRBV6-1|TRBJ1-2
TGTGCCAGCACCAAGAATTTACGGAGTAACTATGGCTACACCTTC
CASTKNLRSNYGYTF
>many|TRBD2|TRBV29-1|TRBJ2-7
TGCAGCGTTAGCGGGAGCTCCTACGAGCAGTACTTC
CSVSGSSYEQYF
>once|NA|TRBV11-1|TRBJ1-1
TGTGCCAGCAGCTTAGCTTACCTAATGGCAGGGGAGGGGATCACTGAAGCTTTCTTT
CASSLAYLMAGEGITEAFF
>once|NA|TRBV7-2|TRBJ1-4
TGTGCCAGCAGCTTAGAGGGCAGGTATAATGAAAAACTGTTTTTT
CASSLEGRYNEKLFF
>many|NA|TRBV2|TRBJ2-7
TGTGCCAGCAGTTACGCCGGATACGAGCAGTACTTC
CASSYAGYEQYF
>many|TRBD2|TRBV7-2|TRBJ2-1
TGTGCCAGCAGTTGGACTAGCGGGGAGGGCAATGAGCAGTTCTTC
CASSWTSGEGNEQFF